Shown below are 30 T cell receptor beta chains from a single sample sequenced in a study of blood T cell repertoires in COVID-19. Method: immunoSEQ multiplex PCR; TCRdb's copy keeps in-frame clones and lacks some. The sample contains about 170,000 clones, around four fifths of which appear only once. Sequenced input: peripheral blood. These receptors all stem from a woman aged 70-85 years with COVID-19, enrolled during active disease.

In DNA form, the CDR3 reads TGCGCCAGCAGCTTTTCAGCGGGAAGGGGGCAAGAGACCCAGTACTTC. Its translation: CASSFSAGRGQETQYF. The V call is TRBV5-1, the J call TRBJ2-5; D might be TRBD2 (7 bases). Trimming removed 2 bases at V and 2 bases at J, with 16 bases between. The CDR3 length is 16 residues. Germline CDR1 and CDR2: SGHRS and YFSETQ.

This rearrangement joins TRBV28 to TRBJ1-1; the match to TRBD1 covers 9 bases. The CDR3 is 15 residues long. The V gene end was trimmed by 7 bases and the J gene end by 1 base; junction bases not matched to a gene: 7. CDR1 and CDR2 (germline): MDHEN, SYDVKM. The CDR3 reads CASTTGGWANTEAFF. CDR3 nucleotides: TGTGCCAGCACCACAGGGGGCTGGGCGAACACTGAAGCTTTCTTT.

The V gene is TRBV4-2, the J gene TRBJ2-1; the match to TRBD2 covers 8 bases. Germline values: CDR1 LGHNA, CDR2 YNFKEQ. With V trimmed by 0 bases and J by 6 bases, 10 bases remained unmatched. The CDR3 contains 17 residues. The CDR3 loop reads CASSQETLVGGGNEQFF. In nucleotides, the CDR3 is TGTGCCAGCAGCCAAGAGACTTTGGTCGGGGGGGGCAATGAGCAGTTCTTC.

This clone was picked up a small number of times. This CDR3 reads CASSLIEGGEQFF. The CDR3 DNA sequence: TGTGCCAGCAGCTTAATAGAAGGGGGTGAGCAGTTCTTC. The rearrangement uses TRBV5-4 and TRBJ2-1; D may be TRBD1 (6 bases). CDR3 length: 13 amino acids. CDR1 and CDR2 from the germline V gene are SGHNT and YYREEE (reference sequence). V lost 2 bases and J 9 bases, leaving 12 bases between the germline ends.

The rearrangement links TRBV18 to TRBJ2-1; D possibly corresponds to TRBD1 (5 bases). The CDR3 sequence is 15 residues long. The germline gives CDR1 KGHSH, CDR2 LQKENI. The V gene lost 3 bases and the J gene lost 2 bases, with 11 bases spanning the gap. The CDR3 DNA reads TGTGCCAGCTCACCGGAGACAGTTCCCTACAATGAGCAGTTCTTC. Protein: CASSPETVPYNEQFF.

J is TRBJ1-2 and V is TRBV18; D gene unclear. This CDR3 comprises 13 residues. Trimming pared 3 bases from V and 4 bases from J, leaving 9 bases between. CDR1 and CDR2 (germline): KGHSH, LQKENI. The CDR3 bases are TGTGCCAGCTCACCTTCGGAGGGCTATGGCTACACCTTC. It encodes CASSPSEGYGYTF.

CDR3 bases: TGTGCCAGCAGTTCGAACTCGGACAGTGAAGCTTTCTTT. Residues: CASSSNSDSEAFF. The chain links TRBV27 to TRBJ1-1; D possibly corresponds to TRBD1 (6 bases). CDR3 length: 13 amino acids. Germline V gene lookup returns CDR1 MNHEY and CDR2 SMNVEV (reference sequence). Between the trimmed V and J ends, which lost 4 bases and 7 bases, there was a span of 13 bases.

V and J are TRBV7-8 and TRBJ1-5; 7 bases fit TRBD1. The length of the CDR3 is 15 residues. The V gene's germline CDR1 is SGHVS and CDR2 FQNEAQ. V gave up 5 bases and J gave up 5 bases; unmatched junction bases: 9. The CDR3 here is CASSRTGTEHQPQHF. The CDR3 nucleotides are TGTGCCAGCAGCCGGACCGGGACAGAACATCAGCCCCAGCATTTT.

The rearrangement links TRBV15 to TRBJ1-3, with 8 bases matching TRBD1. Unmatched junction bases numbered 5, after V lost 3 bases and J lost 1 base. Germline CDR1 LNHNV, CDR2 YYDKDF (reference sequence). The CDR3 loop spans 16 amino acids. CDR3 region: CATSSPNRGSGNTIYF. The CDR3 bases are TGTGCCACCAGCAGCCCTAACAGGGGGTCTGGAAACACCATATATTTT.

The rearrangement links TRBV5-1 to TRBJ1-1; the D is unclear. From germline, CDR1 is SGHRS and CDR2 YFSETQ. V was shortened by 3 bases and J by 6 bases, with 9 bases between the two germline ends. The CDR3 length is 12 residues. The CDR3 DNA reads TGCGCCAGCAGCTCTGGGCCAGCTGAAGCTTTCTTT. This gives the protein CASSSGPAEAFF.

The chain employs TRBV30 and TRBJ1-5; 7 bases fit TRBD1. This CDR3 has 16 residues. Germline loops: CDR1 GTSNPN, CDR2 SVGIG (reference sequence). The ends lost 3 bases at V and 8 bases at J; junction bases unmatched: 16. This CDR3 is CAWSTQRQGEREPQHF. CDR3 sequence (DNA): TGTGCCTGGAGCACCCAGCGACAGGGTGAAAGGGAGCCCCAGCATTTT. The variable domain in full, with the rest retrieved from reference TRBV30 and TRBJ1-5, is SQTIHQWPATLVQPVGSPLSLECTVEGTSNPNLYWYRQAAGRGLQLLFYSVGIGQISSEVPQNLSASRPQDRQFILSSKKLLLSDSGFYLCAWSTQRQGEREPQHFGDGTRLSIL.

This chain joins TRBV5-1 and TRBJ2-1; TRBD2 matches 8 bases. The CDR3 has 17 residues. The germline V gene encodes CDR1 SGHRS and CDR2 YFSETQ. V lost 0 bases to trimming and J lost 4 bases; unmatched junction nucleotides: 9. The CDR3 loop reads CASSLGVRGGPYNEQFF. DNA for the CDR3: TGCGCCAGCAGCTTGGGGGTTCGCGGGGGGCCGTACAATGAGCAGTTCTTC. The whole variable domain, remainder taken from reference TRBV5-1 and TRBJ2-1, is KAGVTQTPRYLIKTRGQQVTLSCSPISGHRSVSWYQQTPGQGLQFLFEYFSETQRNKGNFPGRFSGRQFSNSRSEMNVSTLELGDSALYLCASSLGVRGGPYNEQFFGPGTRLTVL.

The chain combines TRBV5-5 with TRBJ1-5, with D maybe TRBD1 (5 bases). Between the trimmed V and J ends, which lost 10 bases and 4 bases, there was a span of 9 bases. The CDR3 sequence is 11 residues long. Per germline, CDR1 SGHKS and CDR2 YYEKEE (reference sequence). This CDR3 is CAPTGNQPQHF. The CDR3 DNA reads as TGTGCCCCCACAGGAAATCAGCCCCAGCATTTT.

The chain recombines TRBV6-6 with TRBJ1-1; D is possibly TRBD1 (5 bases). CDR1 is MNHNY, CDR2 SVGAGI, per germline (reference sequence). The CDR3 length is 13 residues. The V and J ends lost 8 bases and 8 bases respectively, with 18 bases between them. Here the CDR3 reads CASGGAGLREAFF. The CDR3 DNA is TGTGCCAGCGGAGGAGCGGGGCTCAGGGAAGCTTTCTTT.

The V call is TRBV9, the J call TRBJ2-1, with TRBD2 matching 7 bases. This CDR3 has 18 residues. Germline CDR1 and CDR2: SGDLS and YYNGEE. J was trimmed by 4 bases and V by 0 bases; bases with no gene match: 13. The CDR3 DNA sequence: TGTGCCAGCAGCGTAGCCGAAGGGAGCGGGGAGTTTTACAATGAGCAGTTCTTC. Translation: CASSVAEGSGEFYNEQFF.

This clone was counted once. The chain carries TRBV5-6 and TRBJ1-1; unclear D gene. This CDR3 contains 15 residues. Germline V gene lookup returns CDR1 SGHDT and CDR2 YYEEEE. Trimming left V 4 bases short and J 3 bases short, with 16 bases between. The CDR3 sequence is CASSPSTRRDTEAFF. The CDR3 DNA sequence: TGTGCCAGCAGCCCATCCACGAGGAGGGACACTGAAGCTTTCTTT.

This rearrangement joins TRBV7-8 to TRBJ1-1, with no clear D. The V end lost 5 bases, the J end lost 1 base, and 14 bases lay between the germline ends. This CDR3 comprises 15 residues. Germline CDR1 reads SGHVS; CDR2 reads FQNEAQ. The CDR3 DNA reads TGTGCCAGCAGCCCTCCGTCGGGGAGGAACACTGAAGCTTTCTTT. Its protein is CASSPPSGRNTEAFF.

The chain couples TRBV9 to TRBJ1-3; the match to TRBD1 covers 9 bases. J lost 7 bases, V lost 3 bases, and 5 bases had no gene match. CDR3 length equals 14 residues. Germline loops: CDR1 SGDLS, CDR2 YYNGEE. Here the CDR3 DNA reads TGTGCCAGCAGCGCCACAGGGGGCCGGAACACCATATATTTT. This encodes CASSATGGRNTIYF.

The V call is TRBV3-1 (or the pseudogene TRBV3-2), the J call TRBJ2-5; D uncertain. The V gene lost 8 bases and the J gene lost 4 bases, with 5 bases spanning the gap. The CDR3 contains 10 residues. CDR1 is LGHDT and CDR2 is YNNKEL in the germline V gene (reference sequence). CDR3 amino acids: CASYGETQYF. The CDR3 coding sequence is TGTGCCAGCTACGGAGAGACCCAGTACTTC.

As to this clone: A junction boundary mismatches the germline segment, possibly from a read error. This chain links TRBV6-1 with TRBJ1-2; perhaps TRBD1 as D (6 bases). CDR1 and CDR2 from the germline V gene are MNHNS and SASEGT. This CDR3 spans 17 amino acids. The CDR3 protein is CASNEDRLGGGAYGYTF. Here the CDR3 DNA reads TGTGCCAGCAATGAAGACAGGTTAGGAGGAGGGGCCTATGGCTACACCTTC.

The genes are TRBV12-3 or TRBV12-4 and TRBJ1-1; no firm D call. The CDR3 consists of 13 residues. Deletions cut 4 bases from V and 0 bases from J, with 6 bases between. The CDR3, as DNA: TGTGCCAGCAGTTCTACAGTGAACACTGAAGCTTTCTTT. It codes for CASSSTVNTEAFF.

The sample holds a few counts of this clone. The chain has TRBV9 and TRBJ2-2; D possibly corresponds to TRBD1 (5 bases). Germline V gene lookup returns CDR1 SGDLS and CDR2 YYNGEE. The CDR3 length is 18 residues. With 0 bases removed from V and 6 bases from J, the gap between germline ends came to 21 bases. In nucleotides, the CDR3 is TGTGCCAGCAGCGTAGTGGGCACACCCTTCGACAGAGCCGGGGAGCTGTTTTTT. Protein product: CASSVVGTPFDRAGELFF.

This clone was found once. CDR3 nucleotide sequence: TGTGCCAGCAGACCCGGGACAGGGGGTCGGGATGAGCAGTTCTTC. Its translation: CASRPGTGGRDEQFF. V gene TRBV7-3 combines with J gene TRBJ2-1; 11 bases line up with TRBD1. Germline V gene sequence: CDR1 SGHTA, CDR2 FQGTGA. The CDR3 consists of 15 residues. Losses at the gene ends were 6 bases for V and 8 bases for J; bases not matched to a gene: 9.

J is TRBJ2-7 and V is TRBV14; the match to TRBD1 covers 8 bases. The germline V gene encodes CDR1 SGHDN and CDR2 FVKESK. Trimming removed 4 bases from V and 4 bases from J; junction bases left unmatched: 3. The CDR3 is 13 residues long. Here the CDR3 DNA reads TGTGCCAGCAGCCTAAGACAGGGGTACGAGCAGTACTTC. Translated, it gives CASSLRQGYEQYF.

The genes are TRBV3-1 (or the pseudogene TRBV3-2) and TRBJ1-2; possibly TRBD1 for D (5 bases). The germline V gene has CDR1 LGHDT and CDR2 YNNKEL (reference sequence). V was pared by 4 bases and J by 13 bases, with 16 bases between. The CDR3 spans 12 residues. DNA of the CDR3: TGTGCCAGCAGCCCCCTTCAGGGCCGGGCCACCTTC. Translating gives CASSPLQGRATF.

V gene TRBV14 combines with J gene TRBJ2-2, with D possibly being TRBD2 (5 bases). Germline-derived CDR1 and CDR2 are SGHDN and FVKESK. The CDR3 totals 17 residues. V was clipped by 4 bases and J by 0 bases, with 15 bases between them. The CDR3 region is CASSRRLGVSNTGELFF. The CDR3 DNA reads TGTGCCAGCAGCCGACGTCTCGGGGTTTCGAACACCGGGGAGCTGTTTTTT.

The chain employs TRBV28 and TRBJ2-3; weak D call: TRBD2 (5 bases). The CDR3 sequence is 14 residues long. The germline V and J ends were trimmed by 8 bases and 2 bases, with 14 bases remaining between them. Looked up from germline, CDR1 is MDHEN and CDR2 is SYDVKM. The CDR3 nucleotides are TGTGCCAGCTTCGACGGGGAATCCACAGATACGCAGTATTTT. Residues: CASFDGESTDTQYF. Combining the CDR3 with reference TRBV28 and TRBJ2-3 gives the whole variable domain DVKVTQSSRYLVKRTGEKVFLECVQDMDHENMFWYRQDPGLGLRLIYFSYDVKMKEKGDIPEGYSVSREKKERFSLILESASTNQTSMYLCASFDGESTDTQYFGPGTRLTVL.

The V gene is TRBV27, the J gene TRBJ1-1; D is uncertain. Trimming stripped 4 bases from V and 5 bases from J, with 8 bases between. Germline CDR1 and CDR2: MNHEY and SMNVEV (reference sequence). The CDR3 is made up of 12 amino acids. CDR3 sequence reads: CASSSVGTEAFF. CDR3 coding DNA: TGTGCCAGCAGTTCGGTCGGGACTGAAGCTTTCTTT.

V and J are TRBV12-3 or TRBV12-4 and TRBJ1-2; TRBD1 matches 7 bases. The CDR3 sequence is 13 residues long. V lost 6 bases and J lost 4; bases outside the gene matches: 5. This chain's CDR3 is CASRPGQFYGYTF. In DNA, the CDR3 is TGTGCCAGCAGACCGGGACAGTTCTATGGCTACACCTTC.

The CDR3 nucleotides are TGTGCCAGTAGTCCCCATGGTCTGGGGGCGCCCACTGAAGCTTTCTTT. This codes for CASSPHGLGAPTEAFF. The chain recombines TRBV19 with TRBJ1-1; D possibly corresponds to TRBD1 (6 bases). Germline lookup yields CDR1 LNHDA and CDR2 SQIVND (reference sequence). The CDR3 spans 16 residues. The V end was cut by 5 bases, the J end by 4 bases, with 20 bases between.